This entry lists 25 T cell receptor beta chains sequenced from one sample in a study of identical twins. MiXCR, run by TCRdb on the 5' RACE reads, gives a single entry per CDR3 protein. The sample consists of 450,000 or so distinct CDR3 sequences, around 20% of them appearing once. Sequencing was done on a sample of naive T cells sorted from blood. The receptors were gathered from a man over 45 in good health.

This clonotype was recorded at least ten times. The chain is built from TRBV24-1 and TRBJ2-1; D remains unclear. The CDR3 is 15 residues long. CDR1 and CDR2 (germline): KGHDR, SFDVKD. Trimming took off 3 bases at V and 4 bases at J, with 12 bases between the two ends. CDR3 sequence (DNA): TGTGCCACCAGTGATGTATCTATAGCTTACAATGAGCAGTTCTTC. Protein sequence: CATSDVSIAYNEQFF.

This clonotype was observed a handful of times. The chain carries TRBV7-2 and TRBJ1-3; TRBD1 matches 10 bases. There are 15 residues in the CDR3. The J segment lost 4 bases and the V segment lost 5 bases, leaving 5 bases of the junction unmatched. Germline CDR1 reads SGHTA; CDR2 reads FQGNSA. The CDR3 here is CASSATGGKGNTIYF. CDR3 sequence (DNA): TGTGCCAGCAGCGCGACAGGGGGCAAGGGAAACACCATATATTTT.

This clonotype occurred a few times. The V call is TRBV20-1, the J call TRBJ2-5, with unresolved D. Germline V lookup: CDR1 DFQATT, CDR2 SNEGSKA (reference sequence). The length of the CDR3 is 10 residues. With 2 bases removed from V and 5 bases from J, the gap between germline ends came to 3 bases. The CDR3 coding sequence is TGCAGTGCTAGACCGGAGACCCAGTACTTC. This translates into CSARPETQYF.

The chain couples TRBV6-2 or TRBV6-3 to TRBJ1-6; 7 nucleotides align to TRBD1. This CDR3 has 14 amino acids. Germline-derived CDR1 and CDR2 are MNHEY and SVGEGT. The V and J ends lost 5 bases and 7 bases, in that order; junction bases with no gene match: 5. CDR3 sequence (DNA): TGTGCCAGCAGTACGACAGGGTGGAATTCACCCCTCCACTTT. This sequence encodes CASSTTGWNSPLHF.

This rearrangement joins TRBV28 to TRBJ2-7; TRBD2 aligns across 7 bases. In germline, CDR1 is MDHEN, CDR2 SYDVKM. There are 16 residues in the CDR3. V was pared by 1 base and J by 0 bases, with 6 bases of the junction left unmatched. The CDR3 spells CASSLSASGPSYEQYF. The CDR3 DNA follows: TGTGCCAGCAGTTTATCCGCTAGCGGCCCCTCCTACGAGCAGTACTTC.

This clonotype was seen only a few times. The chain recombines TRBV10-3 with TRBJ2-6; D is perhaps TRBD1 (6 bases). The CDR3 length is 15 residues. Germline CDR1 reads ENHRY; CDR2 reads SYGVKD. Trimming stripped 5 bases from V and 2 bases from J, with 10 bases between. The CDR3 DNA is TGTGCCATCAGTATACAGGGTGCTGGGGCCAACGTCCTGACTTTC. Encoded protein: CAISIQGAGANVLTF.

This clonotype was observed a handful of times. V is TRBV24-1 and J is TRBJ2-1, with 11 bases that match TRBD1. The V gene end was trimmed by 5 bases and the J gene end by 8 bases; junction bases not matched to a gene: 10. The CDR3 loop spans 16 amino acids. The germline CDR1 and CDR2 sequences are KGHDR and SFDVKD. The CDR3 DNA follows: TGTGCCACCAGTGCCCCCCTTGGGACAGGGGGTTATGAGCAGTTCTTC. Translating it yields CATSAPLGTGGYEQFF.

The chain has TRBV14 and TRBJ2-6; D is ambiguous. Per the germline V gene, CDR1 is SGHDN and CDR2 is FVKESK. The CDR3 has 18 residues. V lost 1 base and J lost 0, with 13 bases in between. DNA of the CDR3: TGTGCCAGCAGCCAAGGGGTTCACCAAGTCTCTGGGGCCAACGTCCTGACTTTC. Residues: CASSQGVHQVSGANVLTF.

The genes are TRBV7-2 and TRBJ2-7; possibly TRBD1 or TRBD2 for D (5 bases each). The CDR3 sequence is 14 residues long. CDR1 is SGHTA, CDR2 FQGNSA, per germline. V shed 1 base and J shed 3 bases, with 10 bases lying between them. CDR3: CASSLGPRGYEQYF. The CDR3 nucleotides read TGTGCCAGCAGCTTAGGGCCGAGGGGCTACGAGCAGTACTTC.

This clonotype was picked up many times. The CDR3 is CASSLQGSTDTQYF. The CDR3 region has the DNA TGTGCCAGCAGTTTACAGGGTAGCACAGATACGCAGTATTTT. The chain recombines TRBV27 with TRBJ2-3, with TRBD1 as a possible D gene (5 bases). The V end was cut by 2 bases, the J end by 0 bases, with 6 bases between. CDR3 length: 14 amino acids. Germline V gene sequence: CDR1 MNHEY, CDR2 SMNVEV (reference sequence).

The CDR3 DNA is TGTGCCAGCAGCTACCCGACAGGACACACTGAAGCTTTCTTT. This translates into CASSYPTGHTEAFF. This chain joins TRBV11-2 and TRBJ1-1; D might be TRBD1 (6 bases). Germline loops: CDR1 SGHAT, CDR2 FQNNGV. The CDR3 contains 14 residues. The V and J ends lost 4 bases and 3 bases respectively, with 12 bases between them.

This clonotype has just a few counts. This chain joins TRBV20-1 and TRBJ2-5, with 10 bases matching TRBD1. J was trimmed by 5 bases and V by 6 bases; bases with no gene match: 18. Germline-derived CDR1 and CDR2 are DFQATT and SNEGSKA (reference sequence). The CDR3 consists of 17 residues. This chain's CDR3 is CSALRQGANVFIETQYF. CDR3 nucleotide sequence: TGCAGTGCCCTTAGACAGGGGGCGAATGTCTTTATTGAGACCCAGTACTTC.

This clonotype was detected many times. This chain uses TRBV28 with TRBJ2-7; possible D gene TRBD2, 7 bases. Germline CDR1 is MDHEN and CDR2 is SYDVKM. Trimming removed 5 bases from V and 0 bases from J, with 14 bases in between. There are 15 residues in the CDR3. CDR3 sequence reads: CASSSQGGGSYEQYF. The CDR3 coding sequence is TGTGCCAGCAGTAGTCAAGGGGGGGGCTCCTACGAGCAGTACTTC.

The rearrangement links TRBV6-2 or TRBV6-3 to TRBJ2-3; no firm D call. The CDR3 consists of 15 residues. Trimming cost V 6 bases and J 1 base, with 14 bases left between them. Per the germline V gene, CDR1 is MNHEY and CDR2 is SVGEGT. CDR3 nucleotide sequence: TGTGCCAGCAGCCCCGACCTGAGCGGCACAGATACGCAGTATTTT. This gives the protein CASSPDLSGTDTQYF.

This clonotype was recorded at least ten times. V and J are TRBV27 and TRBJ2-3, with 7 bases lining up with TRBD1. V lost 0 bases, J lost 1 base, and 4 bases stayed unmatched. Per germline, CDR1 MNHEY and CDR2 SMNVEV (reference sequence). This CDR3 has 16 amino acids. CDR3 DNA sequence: TGTGCCAGCAGTTTATCGAGGACAGGAGGCACAGATACGCAGTATTTT. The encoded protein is CASSLSRTGGTDTQYF.

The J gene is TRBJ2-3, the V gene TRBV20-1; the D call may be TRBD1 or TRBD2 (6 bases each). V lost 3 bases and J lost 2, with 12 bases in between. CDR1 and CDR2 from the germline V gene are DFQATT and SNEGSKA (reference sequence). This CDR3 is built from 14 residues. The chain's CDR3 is CSARDRGPTDTQYF. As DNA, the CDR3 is TGCAGTGCTAGGGATCGGGGGCCCACAGATACGCAGTATTTT.

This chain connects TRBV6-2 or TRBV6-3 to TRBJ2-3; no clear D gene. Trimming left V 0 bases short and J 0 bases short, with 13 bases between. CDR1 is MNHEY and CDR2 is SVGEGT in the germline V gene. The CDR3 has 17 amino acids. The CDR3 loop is CASSYSINSKSTDTQYF. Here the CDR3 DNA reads TGTGCCAGCAGTTACTCGATAAACAGTAAAAGCACAGATACGCAGTATTTT.

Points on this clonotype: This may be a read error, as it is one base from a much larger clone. The DNA for the CDR3 is TGCAGCGACCAGCCCTTGGGAAATGATAAACTGTTTTTT. Its protein product is CSDQPLGNDKLFF. The rearrangement links TRBV29-1 to TRBJ1-4; D gene uncertain. CDR1 is SQVTM, CDR2 ANQGSEA, per germline. This CDR3 has 13 residues.

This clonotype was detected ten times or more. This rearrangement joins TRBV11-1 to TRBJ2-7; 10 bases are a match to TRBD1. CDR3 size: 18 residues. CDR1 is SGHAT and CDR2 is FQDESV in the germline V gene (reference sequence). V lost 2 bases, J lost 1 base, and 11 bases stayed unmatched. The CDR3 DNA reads TGTGCCAGCAGCTTATGGGGCCCAAGACAGGGGGCATCCTACGAGCAGTACTTC. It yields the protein CASSLWGPRQGASYEQYF.

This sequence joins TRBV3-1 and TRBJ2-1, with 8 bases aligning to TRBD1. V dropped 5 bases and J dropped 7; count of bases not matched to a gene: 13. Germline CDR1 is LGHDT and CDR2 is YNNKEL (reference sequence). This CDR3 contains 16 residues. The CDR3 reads CASSRGAGGGMNEQFF. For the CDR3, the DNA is TGTGCCAGCAGCAGAGGGGCAGGGGGCGGGATGAATGAGCAGTTCTTC.

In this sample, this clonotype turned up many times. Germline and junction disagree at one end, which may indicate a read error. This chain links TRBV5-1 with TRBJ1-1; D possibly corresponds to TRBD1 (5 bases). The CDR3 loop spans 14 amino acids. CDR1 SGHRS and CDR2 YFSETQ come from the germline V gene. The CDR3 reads CASSLGGLGTEAFF. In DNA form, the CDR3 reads TGCGCCAGCAGTTTGGGGGGGTTGGGCACTGAAGCTTTCTTT.

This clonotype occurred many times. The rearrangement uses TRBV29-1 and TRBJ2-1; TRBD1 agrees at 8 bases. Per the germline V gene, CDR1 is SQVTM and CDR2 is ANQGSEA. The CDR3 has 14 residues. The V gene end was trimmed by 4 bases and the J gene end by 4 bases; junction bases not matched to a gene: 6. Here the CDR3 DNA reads TGCAGCGTTGCGACAGGGGTGCTATACAATGAGCAGTTCTTC. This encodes CSVATGVLYNEQFF.

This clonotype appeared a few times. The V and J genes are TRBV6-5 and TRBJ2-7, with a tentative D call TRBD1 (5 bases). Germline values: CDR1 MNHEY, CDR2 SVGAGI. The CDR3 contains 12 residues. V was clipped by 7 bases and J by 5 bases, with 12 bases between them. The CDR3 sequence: CASTSWGDEQYF. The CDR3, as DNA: TGTGCCAGCACCTCTTGGGGCGACGAGCAGTACTTC.

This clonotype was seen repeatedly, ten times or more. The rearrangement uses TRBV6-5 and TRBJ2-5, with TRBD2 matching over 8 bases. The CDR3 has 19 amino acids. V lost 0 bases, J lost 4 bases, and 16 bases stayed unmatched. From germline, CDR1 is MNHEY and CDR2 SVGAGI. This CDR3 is CASSYSIQFQTGRAETQYF. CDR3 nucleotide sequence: TGTGCCAGCAGTTACTCGATACAATTTCAGACCGGGAGGGCAGAGACCCAGTACTTC.

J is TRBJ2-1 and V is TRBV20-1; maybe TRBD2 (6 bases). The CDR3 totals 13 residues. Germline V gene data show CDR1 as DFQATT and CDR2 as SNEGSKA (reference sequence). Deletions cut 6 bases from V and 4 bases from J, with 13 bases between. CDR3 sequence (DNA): TGCAGTGCCCCGAACGGGAGATACAATGAGCAGTTCTTC. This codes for CSAPNGRYNEQFF.